This TCR beta chain was documented in a study of blood T cell repertoires in COVID-19. Study at large: Samples representing acute and convalescent COVID-19 were sourced from the United States, Italy and Spain. From T cells, B-cell-depleted T cells, or PBMCs came the material, which was cDNA or gDNA.

Original processing methods: Amplification of reference gene primers provided the estimated nucleated cell counts. Assay used: immunoSEQ multiplex PCR; TCRdb lists only in-frame clones, some missing. That table is the source of V, J and clone size, and D and trimming were worked out from the DNA. The table shows approximately 200,000 clones, with 70% to 90% occurring only once. Germline CDR1 is MNHEY and CDR2 is SMNVEV (reference sequence). V lost 6 bases, J lost 7 bases, and 8 bases stayed unmatched. The CDR3 runs to 15 residues. Sequencing input: peripheral blood. The chain recombines TRBV27 with TRBJ2-1; 11 positions match TRBD1. The TCR sequence derives from a man in his fifties who had recovered from COVID-19. CDR3 sequence (DNA): TGTGCCAGCAGAAGTATGGGACAGGGGGTGAATGAGCAGTTCTTC. Its translation: CASRSMGQGVNEQFF.